This T cell receptor beta chain was captured in a study of T cell repertoires in cytomegalovirus infection. Via MiXCR, TCRdb re-called the reads, giving one row per CDR3 protein. The table records just under 550,000 distinct CDR3 sequences, about 30% of them present only once. Per the germline V gene, CDR1 is GTSNPN and CDR2 is SVGIG (reference sequence). Trimming took 5 bases from V and 6 from J; bases not matched to a gene: 13. The CDR3 has 15 residues. This clonotype originated in a human donor in good health (CMV status not recorded). Some clones in this sample may be carry-over from other donors' samples. The chain is built from TRBV30 and TRBJ2-4; 7 bases match TRBD2. The sample was PBMCs. CDR3 loop: CAWSLRGSSANIQYF. The CDR3 DNA follows: TGTGCCTGGTCGCTTCGCGGGAGTTCCGCAAACATTCAGTACTTC.